These T cell receptor beta chains were read from a single sample in a study of cytomegalovirus exposure and HLA in healthy donors. The method was immunoSEQ multiplex PCR; TCRdb's version includes in-frame clones alone and lacks a portion of them. The repertoire consists of more than 95,000 clones, with under 85% occurring once and the leading ten covering around 1.7%. The sequencing sample was made of PBMCs. These receptors originate from a woman aged 18-29 years in good health and CMV-seronegative. Both conserved end residues are part of each CDR3. A D gene is named only where the DNA matches it firmly. Size is omitted from some rows. Given values are once, few, many or a class for expanded clones.

abundance: NA; v_gene: TRBV27; d_gene: TRBD2; len: 14; j_gene: TRBJ2-7; CDR3nt: TGTGCCAGCACTACCCTAGCGGGGCCCTACGAGCAGTACTTC; CDR3aa: CASTTLAGPYEQYF
abundance: NA; v_gene: TRBV27; d_gene: NA; len: 13; j_gene: TRBJ1-1; CDR3nt: TGTGCCAGCAGTCACACCCCTCATGTGGAAGCTTTCTTT; CDR3aa: CASSHTPHVEAFF
abundance: NA; v_gene: TRBV9; d_gene: NA; len: 14; j_gene: TRBJ1-3; CDR3nt: TGTGCCAGCAGCGCTACAGTCTCTGGAAACACCATATATTTT; CDR3aa: CASSATVSGNTIYF
abundance: few; v_gene: TRBV6-6; d_gene: TRBD1; len: 13; j_gene: TRBJ2-1; CDR3nt: TGTGCCAGCAGTTACAGGGCGGGACAGGGGGAGTTCTTC; CDR3aa: CASSYRAGQGEFF
abundance: once; v_gene: TRBV7-9; d_gene: TRBD1; len: 19; j_gene: TRBJ2-7; CDR3nt: TGTGCCAGCAGCTTAGCTTTAGGGACAGGGGGCGGGAGCTCCTACGAGCAGTACTTC; CDR3aa: CASSLALGTGGGSSYEQYF
abundance: NA; v_gene: TRBV4-2; d_gene: TRBD1; len: 16; j_gene: TRBJ1-6; CDR3nt: TGTGCCAGCAGCCAGACCGGGACAGGTGATAATTCACCCCTCCACTTT; CDR3aa: CASSQTGTGDNSPLHF
abundance: few; v_gene: TRBV7-6; d_gene: TRBD2; len: 17; j_gene: TRBJ2-1; CDR3nt: TGTGCCAGCAGAAATCCGTGGGGGTCTAGCGGGAACAATGAGCAGTTCTTC; CDR3aa: CASRNPWGSSGNNEQFF
abundance: NA; v_gene: TRBV30; d_gene: TRBD1; len: 13; j_gene: TRBJ1-2; CDR3nt: TGTGCCTGGGAGCCCGGGACAGGGAAAGGCTACACCTTC; CDR3aa: CAWEPGTGKGYTF
abundance: few; v_gene: TRBV28; d_gene: TRBD1; len: 13; j_gene: TRBJ1-2; CDR3nt: TGTGCCAGCTCTACCGGGACAGTGAATGGCTACACCTTC; CDR3aa: CASSTGTVNGYTF
abundance: NA; v_gene: TRBV5-1; d_gene: NA; len: 16; j_gene: TRBJ1-1; CDR3nt: TGCGCCAGCAGCCCTACAGTTTTCTCGATGAACACTGAAGCTTTCTTT; CDR3aa: CASSPTVFSMNTEAFF
abundance: NA; v_gene: TRBV2; d_gene: TRBD1; len: 15; j_gene: TRBJ1-5; CDR3nt: TGTGCCAGCAGTGGTCTGACAGGGGCGAATCAGCCCCAGCATTTT; CDR3aa: CASSGLTGANQPQHF
abundance: NA; v_gene: TRBV29-1; d_gene: NA; len: 16; j_gene: TRBJ1-1; CDR3nt: TGCAGCGTTGAAGATCCGGCACAGGGTAGGAGCACTGAAGCTTTCTTT; CDR3aa: CSVEDPAQGRSTEAFF
abundance: few; v_gene: TRBV6-1; d_gene: NA; len: 14; j_gene: TRBJ1-5; CDR3nt: TGTGCCAGCAGGGAGAGAGACAGGACTCAGCCCCAGCATTTT; CDR3aa: CASRERDRTQPQHF
abundance: once; v_gene: TRBV9; d_gene: NA; len: 13; j_gene: TRBJ2-7; CDR3nt: TGTGCCAGCAGCGCCCAGGGTACCTACGAGCAGTACTTC; CDR3aa: CASSAQGTYEQYF
abundance: NA; v_gene: TRBV28; d_gene: TRBD2; len: 15; j_gene: TRBJ2-2; CDR3nt: TGTGCCAGTCGGGGGGGCCCCCGAAACACCGGGGAGCTGTTTTTT; CDR3aa: CASRGGPRNTGELFF
abundance: NA; v_gene: TRBV29-1; d_gene: NA; len: 14; j_gene: TRBJ1-2; CDR3nt: TGCAGCGTTGAAGATTGGCCCGGGAGCTATGGCTACACCTTC; CDR3aa: CSVEDWPGSYGYTF
abundance: NA; v_gene: TRBV5-1; d_gene: TRBD1; len: 21; j_gene: TRBJ2-2; CDR3nt: TGCGCCAGCAGCTTGGTAGGAGGGACAGGGGTATCGAATAGAAGCACCGGGGAGCTGTTTTTT; CDR3aa: CASSLVGGTGVSNRSTGELFF
abundance: NA; v_gene: TRBV19; d_gene: NA; len: 16; j_gene: TRBJ2-1; CDR3nt: TGTGCCAGTAGTATAGATCAGGGAAGCTCCTACAATGAGCAGTTCTTC; CDR3aa: CASSIDQGSSYNEQFF
abundance: NA; v_gene: TRBV5-1; d_gene: NA; len: 13; j_gene: TRBJ2-5; CDR3nt: TGCGCCAGCAGCTTGAGCCCGAGGGAGACCCAGTACTTC; CDR3aa: CASSLSPRETQYF
abundance: NA; v_gene: TRBV5-1; d_gene: NA; len: 16; j_gene: TRBJ1-1; CDR3nt: TGCGCCAGCAGCTTGTCTTTAGGGGCCGTGAACACTGAAGCTTTCTTT; CDR3aa: CASSLSLGAVNTEAFF
abundance: NA; v_gene: TRBV6-1; d_gene: NA; len: 16; j_gene: TRBJ1-5; CDR3nt: TGTGCCAGCAGTGACCGGACCGGAGGCTCGAATCAGCCCCAGCATTTT; CDR3aa: CASSDRTGGSNQPQHF
abundance: NA; v_gene: TRBV2; d_gene: TRBD1; len: 17; j_gene: TRBJ2-6; CDR3nt: TGTGCCAGCAGGGAGGGGACAGGGGTACCTGGGGCCAACGTCCTGACTTTC; CDR3aa: CASREGTGVPGANVLTF
abundance: once; v_gene: TRBV2; d_gene: NA; len: 18; j_gene: TRBJ1-5; CDR3nt: TGTGCCAGCAGTGACTTAGGTACAGCAAATGTTATCAATCAGCCCCAGCATTTT; CDR3aa: CASSDLGTANVINQPQHF
abundance: NA; v_gene: TRBV5-1; d_gene: NA; len: 15; j_gene: TRBJ2-7; CDR3nt: TGCGCCAGCATCTTGGGCGGCCTAACGGAGCACGAGCAGTACTTC; CDR3aa: CASILGGLTEHEQYF
abundance: NA; v_gene: TRBV2; d_gene: NA; len: 14; j_gene: TRBJ2-3; CDR3nt: TGTGCCAGCAGTGCGGGATGGAGCCCAGATACGCAGTATTTT; CDR3aa: CASSAGWSPDTQYF
abundance: NA; v_gene: TRBV7-9; d_gene: NA; len: 14; j_gene: TRBJ1-5; CDR3nt: TGTGCCAGCAGCCCGGGAGGGGGCAATCAGCCCCAGCATTTT; CDR3aa: CASSPGGGNQPQHF
abundance: NA; v_gene: TRBV19; d_gene: TRBD1; len: 15; j_gene: TRBJ1-5; CDR3nt: TGTGCCAGTAGTATTGTCGGACAGGGGGATCAGCCCCAGCATTTT; CDR3aa: CASSIVGQGDQPQHF
abundance: NA; v_gene: TRBV4-1; d_gene: TRBD1; len: 14; j_gene: TRBJ1-2; CDR3nt: TGCGCCAGCAGCCAGGCAGGACAGGCCTATGGCTACACCTTC; CDR3aa: CASSQAGQAYGYTF
abundance: NA; v_gene: TRBV15; d_gene: TRBD1; len: 16; j_gene: TRBJ1-1; CDR3nt: TGTGCCACCAGCAAAAATAAAGGGGGCCCGAACACTGAAGCTTTCTTT; CDR3aa: CATSKNKGGPNTEAFF
abundance: NA; v_gene: TRBV6-1; d_gene: TRBD1; len: 13; j_gene: TRBJ2-1; CDR3nt: TGTGCCAGCAGTGAAATGCCCGGGACAGGGGGGATCTTC; CDR3aa: CASSEMPGTGGIF
abundance: few; v_gene: TRBV7-9; d_gene: TRBD1; len: 19; j_gene: TRBJ1-1; CDR3nt: TGTGCCAGCAGCTTACCGACCGGGACAGGGGGCCTCCAGGGCACTGAAGCTTTCTTT; CDR3aa: CASSLPTGTGGLQGTEAFF
abundance: NA; v_gene: TRBV28; d_gene: NA; len: 14; j_gene: TRBJ2-2; CDR3nt: TGTGCCAGCACCCCCATTCCGAACACCGGGGAGCTGTTTTTT; CDR3aa: CASTPIPNTGELFF
abundance: NA; v_gene: TRBV15; d_gene: TRBD1; len: 15; j_gene: TRBJ1-4; CDR3nt: TGTGCCACCAGCGGACACAGACAGGGTATAGGGAAACTGTTTTTT; CDR3aa: CATSGHRQGIGKLFF
abundance: NA; v_gene: TRBV6-5; d_gene: NA; len: 13; j_gene: TRBJ1-1; CDR3nt: TGTGCCAGCAGTCAAACGGGCCAAACAGGGGCTTTCTTT; CDR3aa: CASSQTGQTGAFF
abundance: few; v_gene: TRBV6-1; d_gene: NA; len: 13; j_gene: TRBJ1-5; CDR3nt: TGTGCCAGCAGGGAACAGGGTAGTCAGCCCCAGCATTTT; CDR3aa: CASREQGSQPQHF
abundance: NA; v_gene: TRBV30; d_gene: TRBD1; len: 15; j_gene: TRBJ1-1; CDR3nt: TGTGCCTGGAGGGAAATACAGGGGTTGGACACTGAAGCTTTCTTT; CDR3aa: CAWREIQGLDTEAFF
abundance: NA; v_gene: TRBV13; d_gene: NA; len: 16; j_gene: TRBJ1-1; CDR3nt: TGTGCCAGCAGCTTTGGACAGTCCGCGGCGAATTTCGAAGCTTTCTTT; CDR3aa: CASSFGQSAANFEAFF
abundance: NA; v_gene: TRBV10-3; d_gene: NA; len: 16; j_gene: TRBJ2-5; CDR3nt: TGTGCCATCAGTGATCCGGGACAACCCACCGGGGAGACCCAGTACTTC; CDR3aa: CAISDPGQPTGETQYF